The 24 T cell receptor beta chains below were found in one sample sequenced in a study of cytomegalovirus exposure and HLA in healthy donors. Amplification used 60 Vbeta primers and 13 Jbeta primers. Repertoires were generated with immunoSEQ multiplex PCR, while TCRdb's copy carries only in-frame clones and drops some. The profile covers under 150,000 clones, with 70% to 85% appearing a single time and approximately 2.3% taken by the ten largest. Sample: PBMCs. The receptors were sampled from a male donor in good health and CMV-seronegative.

CDR3 nucleotide sequence: TGTGCCAGCAGCTTAGCAGGGGATTCACCCCTCCACTTT. Its protein is CASSLAGDSPLHF. The genes are TRBV7-8 and TRBJ1-6; perhaps TRBD1 as D (5 bases). This CDR3 is built from 13 residues. Trimming removed 0 bases at V and 8 bases at J, with 5 bases between. Germline assignment: CDR1 SGHVS and CDR2 FQNEAQ.

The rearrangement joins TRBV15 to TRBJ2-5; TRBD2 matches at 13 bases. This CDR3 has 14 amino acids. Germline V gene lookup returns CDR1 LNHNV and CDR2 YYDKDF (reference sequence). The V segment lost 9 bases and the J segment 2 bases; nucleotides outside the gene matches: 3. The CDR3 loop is CATGLAGYQETQYF. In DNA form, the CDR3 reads TGTGCCACGGGACTAGCGGGGTATCAAGAGACCCAGTACTTC.

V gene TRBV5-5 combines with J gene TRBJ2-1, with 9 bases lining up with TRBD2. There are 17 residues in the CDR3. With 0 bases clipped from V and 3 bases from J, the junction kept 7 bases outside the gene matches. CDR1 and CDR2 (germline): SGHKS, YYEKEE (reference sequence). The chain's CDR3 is CASSLEVIAGVYNEQFF. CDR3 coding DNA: TGTGCCAGCAGCTTGGAGGTGATAGCGGGGGTCTACAATGAGCAGTTCTTC.

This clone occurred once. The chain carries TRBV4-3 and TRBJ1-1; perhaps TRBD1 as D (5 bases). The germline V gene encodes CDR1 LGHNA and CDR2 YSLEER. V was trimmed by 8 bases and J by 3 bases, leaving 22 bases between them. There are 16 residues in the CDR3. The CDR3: CASCRPGPPGDTEAFF. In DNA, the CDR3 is TGCGCCAGCTGCCGACCGGGCCCCCCGGGGGACACTGAAGCTTTCTTT.

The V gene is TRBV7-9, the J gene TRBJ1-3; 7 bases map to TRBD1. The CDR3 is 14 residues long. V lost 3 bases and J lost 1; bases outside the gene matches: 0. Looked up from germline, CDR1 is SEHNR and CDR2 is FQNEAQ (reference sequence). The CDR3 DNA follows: TGTGCCAGCAGCTTGACAGGGTCTGGAAACACCATATATTTT. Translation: CASSLTGSGNTIYF. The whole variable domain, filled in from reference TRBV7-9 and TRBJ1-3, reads DTGVSQNPRHKITKRGQNVTFRCDPISEHNRLYWYRQTLGQGPEFLTYFQNEAQLEKSRLLSDRFSAERPKGSFSTLEIQRTEQGDSAMYLCASSLTGSGNTIYFGEGSWLTVV.

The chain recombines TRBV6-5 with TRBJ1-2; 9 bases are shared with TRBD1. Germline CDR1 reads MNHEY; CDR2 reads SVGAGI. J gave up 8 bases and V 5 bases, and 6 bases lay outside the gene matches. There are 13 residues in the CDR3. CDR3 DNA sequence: TGTGCCAGCAGTCGGACAGGGGTCAGCGGCTACACCTTC. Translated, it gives CASSRTGVSGYTF.

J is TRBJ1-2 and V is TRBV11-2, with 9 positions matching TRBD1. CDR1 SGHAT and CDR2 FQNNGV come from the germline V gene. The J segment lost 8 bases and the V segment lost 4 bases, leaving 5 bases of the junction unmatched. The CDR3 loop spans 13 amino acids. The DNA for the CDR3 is TGTGCCAGCAGCTCTGGGACAGGGATAGGCTACACCTTC. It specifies CASSSGTGIGYTF.

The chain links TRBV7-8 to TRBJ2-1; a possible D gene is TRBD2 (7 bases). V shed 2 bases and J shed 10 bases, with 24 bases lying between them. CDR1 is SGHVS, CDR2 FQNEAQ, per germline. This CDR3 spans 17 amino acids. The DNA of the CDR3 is TGTGCCAGCAGCTTACCCAAGGAGCGGGGAGGGGGGGAGGAGCAGTTCTTC. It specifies CASSLPKERGGGEEQFF.

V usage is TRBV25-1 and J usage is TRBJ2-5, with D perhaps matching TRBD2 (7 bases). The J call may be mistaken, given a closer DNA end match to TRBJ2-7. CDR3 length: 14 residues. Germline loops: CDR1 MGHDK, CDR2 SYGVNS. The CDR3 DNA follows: TGTGCCAGCAGTGAGGGGGGGCGGACCTACGAGCAGTACTTC. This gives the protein CASSEGGRTYEQYF.

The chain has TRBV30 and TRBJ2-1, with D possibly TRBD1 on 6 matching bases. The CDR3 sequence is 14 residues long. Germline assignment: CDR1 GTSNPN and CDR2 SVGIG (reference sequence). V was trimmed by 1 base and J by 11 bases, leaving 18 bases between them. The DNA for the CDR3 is TGTGCCTGGAGTGCCTTGACAGGTCCAATGAAGCAGTTCTTC. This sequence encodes CAWSALTGPMKQFF.

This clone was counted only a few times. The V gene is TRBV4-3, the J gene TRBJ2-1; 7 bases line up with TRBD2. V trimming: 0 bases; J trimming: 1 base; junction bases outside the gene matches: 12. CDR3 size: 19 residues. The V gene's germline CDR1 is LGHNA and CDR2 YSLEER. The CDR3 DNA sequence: TGCGCCAGCAGCCAAGACGCGTATCCGGCTAGCGGATCCTACAATGAGCAGTTCTTC. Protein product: CASSQDAYPASGSYNEQFF.

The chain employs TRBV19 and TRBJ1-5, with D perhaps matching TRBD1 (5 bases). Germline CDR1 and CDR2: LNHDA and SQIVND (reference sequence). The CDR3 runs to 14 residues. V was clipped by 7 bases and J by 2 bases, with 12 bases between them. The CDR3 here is CASNGGGGNQPQHF. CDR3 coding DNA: TGTGCCAGTAATGGCGGGGGAGGCAATCAGCCCCAGCATTTT.

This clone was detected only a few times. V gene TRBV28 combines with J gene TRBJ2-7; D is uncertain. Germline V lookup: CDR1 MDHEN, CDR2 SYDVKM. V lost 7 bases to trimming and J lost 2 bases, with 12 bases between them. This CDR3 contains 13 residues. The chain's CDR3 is CASTVPVTYEQYF. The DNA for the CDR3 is TGTGCCAGCACAGTTCCCGTTACCTACGAGCAGTACTTC.

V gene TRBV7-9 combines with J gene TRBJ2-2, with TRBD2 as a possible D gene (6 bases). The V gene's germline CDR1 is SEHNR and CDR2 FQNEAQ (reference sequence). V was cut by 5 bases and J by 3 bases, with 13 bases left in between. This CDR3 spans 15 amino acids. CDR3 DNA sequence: TGTGCCAGCAGCCCTGGAGGGTTGGACACCGGGGAGCTGTTTTTT. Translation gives CASSPGGLDTGELFF. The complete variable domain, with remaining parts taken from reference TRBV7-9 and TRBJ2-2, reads DTGVSQNPRHKITKRGQNVTFRCDPISEHNRLYWYRQTLGQGPEFLTYFQNEAQLEKSRLLSDRFSAERPKGSFSTLEIQRTEQGDSAMYLCASSPGGLDTGELFFGEGSRLTVL.

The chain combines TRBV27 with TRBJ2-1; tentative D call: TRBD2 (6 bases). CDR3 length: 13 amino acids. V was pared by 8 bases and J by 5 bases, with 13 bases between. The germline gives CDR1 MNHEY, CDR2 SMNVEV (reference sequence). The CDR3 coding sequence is TGTGCCAGCCGTGGAGGGCTACACAATGAGCAGTTCTTC. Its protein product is CASRGGLHNEQFF.

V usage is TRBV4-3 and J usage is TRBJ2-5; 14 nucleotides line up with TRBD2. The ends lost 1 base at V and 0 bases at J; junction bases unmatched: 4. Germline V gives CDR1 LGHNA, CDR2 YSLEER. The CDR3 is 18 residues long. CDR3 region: CASSQGLAGGRYQETQYF. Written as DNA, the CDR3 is TGCGCCAGCAGCCAAGGACTAGCGGGAGGGCGGTACCAAGAGACCCAGTACTTC.

The CDR3 reads CASSLGHEQYF. In DNA form, the CDR3 reads TGTGCCAGCAGCCTGGGCCACGAGCAGTACTTC. The chain joins TRBV6-6 to TRBJ2-7, with D unclear. The CDR3 has 11 residues. Germline CDR1 reads MNHNY; CDR2 reads SVGAGI (reference sequence). Trimming stripped 6 bases from V and 5 bases from J, with 8 bases between.

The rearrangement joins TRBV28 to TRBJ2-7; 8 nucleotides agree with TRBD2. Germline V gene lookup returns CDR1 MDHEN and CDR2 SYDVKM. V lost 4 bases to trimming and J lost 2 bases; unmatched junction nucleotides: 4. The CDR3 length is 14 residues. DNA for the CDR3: TGTGCCAGCAGTTCGCCGGGACTAGCCTACGAGCAGTACTTC. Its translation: CASSSPGLAYEQYF.

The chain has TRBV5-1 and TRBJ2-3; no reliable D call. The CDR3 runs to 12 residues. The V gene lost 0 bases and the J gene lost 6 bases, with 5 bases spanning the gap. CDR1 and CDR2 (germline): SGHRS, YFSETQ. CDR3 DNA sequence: TGCGCCAGCAGCTTGGTATCCGATACGCAGTATTTT. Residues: CASSLVSDTQYF.

The CDR3, as DNA: TGTGCCAGCAGCTTAAGGGACACGGACTACGAGCAGTACTTC. It is translated as CASSLRDTDYEQYF. The rearrangement links TRBV7-9 to TRBJ2-7; D is possibly TRBD1 (6 bases). CDR3 size: 14 residues. CDR1 and CDR2 from the germline V gene are SEHNR and FQNEAQ (reference sequence). The ends were cut back, 2 bases at V and 3 bases at J, with 11 bases in the middle.

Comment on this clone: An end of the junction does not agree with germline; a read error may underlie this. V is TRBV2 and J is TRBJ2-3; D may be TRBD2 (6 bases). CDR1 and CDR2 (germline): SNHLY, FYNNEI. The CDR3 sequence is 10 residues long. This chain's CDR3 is CASRRDFYLF. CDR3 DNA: TGTGCCAGCAGGAGGGACTTCTACCTTTTT.

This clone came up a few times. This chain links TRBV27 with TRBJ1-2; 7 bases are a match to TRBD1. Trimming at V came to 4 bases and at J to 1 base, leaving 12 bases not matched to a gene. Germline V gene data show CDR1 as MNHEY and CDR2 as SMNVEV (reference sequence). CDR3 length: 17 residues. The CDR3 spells CASSYRGGVTFNYGYTF. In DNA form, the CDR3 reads TGTGCCAGCAGTTACAGGGGCGGCGTGACCTTTAACTATGGCTACACCTTC.

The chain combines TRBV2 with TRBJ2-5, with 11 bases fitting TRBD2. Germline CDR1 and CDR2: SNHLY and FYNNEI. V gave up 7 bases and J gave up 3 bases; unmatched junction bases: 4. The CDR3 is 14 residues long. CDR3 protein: CASTMTSGEETQYF. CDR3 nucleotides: TGTGCCAGCACTATGACTAGCGGGGAAGAGACCCAGTACTTC.

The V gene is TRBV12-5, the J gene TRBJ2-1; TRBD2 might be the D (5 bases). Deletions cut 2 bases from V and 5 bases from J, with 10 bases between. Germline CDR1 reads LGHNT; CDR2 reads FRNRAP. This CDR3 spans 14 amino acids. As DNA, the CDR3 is TGTGCTAGTGGTTTGAGCTCGCGGGACAATGAGCAGTTCTTC. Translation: CASGLSSRDNEQFF.